Sequencing of this T cell receptor beta chain was carried out in a study of T cells after posttransplantation cyclophosphamide. Findings and caveats of the study: Recipient CMV seropositivity and CMV reactivation strongly tracked TRB clonality. Donor-recipient repertoire similarity was low at 1-2 months, rising over year one. Tissue-infiltrating T cells from skin or gut overlapped little with blood T cells.

With respect to this clone: Its antigen is as yet unknown.

The CDR3 runs 16 residues. CDR1 is SGHDN, CDR2 FVKESK, per germline. V shed 0 bases and J shed 5 bases, with 16 bases lying between them. On the day of bone marrow donation, the related graft donor provided peripheral blood. TCRdb keeps only in-frame clones here, not all; method: immunoSEQ multiplex PCR. The profile shows about 52,000 clones, under 95% of them singletons. This sequence originates from a woman between 25 and 40 years old in good health and a related stem cell transplant donor. The sample consisted of PBMCs. The chain joins TRBV14 to TRBJ1-2; no definite D call. This chain's CDR3 is CASSQEGLDTVYGYTF. CDR3 DNA: TGTGCCAGCAGCCAAGAAGGACTTGACACGGTTTATGGCTACACCTTC.